This T cell receptor (beta chain) was retrieved from a study of T cells after posttransplantation cyclophosphamide. Findings and limits, study-wide: Donor CD8+ memory clones often dominated recipient blood repertoires at later times. Blood and skin or GI T cell repertoires showed limited TRB overlap. TRB clonality was highly associated with recipient CMV seropositivity and reactivation.

CDR3 length: 15 residues. Germline assignment: CDR1 PRHDT and CDR2 FYEKMQ (reference sequence). V lost 1 base to trimming and J lost 6 bases, with 10 bases between them. Comments on this clone: The antigen remains unidentified.

The table came from immunoSEQ multiplex PCR; TCRdb's copy has only in-frame clones and leaves some out. This sample yields approximately 45,000 clones, of which about 91% are seen a single time; around 3.2% belongs to the top ten. This rearrangement joins TRBV13 to TRBJ1-6, with D perhaps matching TRBD1 (5 bases). Sequenced input: PBMCs. The receptor comes from a woman in her 50s in good health and a related stem cell transplant donor. In DNA, the CDR3 is TGTGCCAGCAGCTTAGACAGGCCCCTTAATTCACCCCTCCACTTT. This encodes CASSLDRPLNSPLHF.